The clone carrying this TCR beta chain came up a few times. Per the study methods: Reference gene primer amplification gave nucleated cell count estimates. Measured with immunoSEQ multiplex PCR; TCRdb has only the in-frame clones, and not every one. V, J and clone size are taken as reported in that table, and D and trimming were inferred from the DNA itself. The table includes roughly 21,000 clones, around nine tenths detected once. Deletions cut 5 bases from V and 11 bases from J, with 19 bases between. The germline V gene has CDR1 LNHDA and CDR2 SQIVND (reference sequence). CDR3 length: 14 residues. The sample originates from a study of blood T cell repertoires in COVID-19. Whole-study context: Sites across the United States, Italy and Spain contributed samples from acute and convalescent COVID-19. Nucleic acid was either cDNA or gDNA, and it came from T cells, B-cell-depleted T cells, or PBMCs.

The sequenced sample was peripheral blood. This clonotype was sampled from a man between 65 and 85 years old with active COVID-19. The gene calls are TRBV19 and TRBJ1-5, with D perhaps TRBD1 (5 bases). The CDR3 bases are TGTGCCAGTAGTTCCACAGTGGGGCCCTCGGCCCAGCATTTT. Translating it yields CASSSTVGPSAQHF.